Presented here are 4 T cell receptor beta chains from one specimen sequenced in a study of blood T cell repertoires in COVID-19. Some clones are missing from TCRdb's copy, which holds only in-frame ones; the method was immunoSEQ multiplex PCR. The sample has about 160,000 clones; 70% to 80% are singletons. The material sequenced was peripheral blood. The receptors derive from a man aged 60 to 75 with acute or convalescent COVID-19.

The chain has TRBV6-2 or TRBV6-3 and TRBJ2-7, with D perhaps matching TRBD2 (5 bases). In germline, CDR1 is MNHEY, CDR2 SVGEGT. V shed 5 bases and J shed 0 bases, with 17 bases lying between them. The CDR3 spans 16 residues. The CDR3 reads CASSTQRARSSYEQYF. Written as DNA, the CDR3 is TGTGCCAGCAGTACCCAGAGGGCACGTTCCTCCTACGAGCAGTACTTC.

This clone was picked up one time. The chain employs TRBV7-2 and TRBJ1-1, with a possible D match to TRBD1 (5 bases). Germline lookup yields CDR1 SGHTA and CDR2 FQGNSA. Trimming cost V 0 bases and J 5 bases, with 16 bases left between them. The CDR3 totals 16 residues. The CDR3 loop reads CASSLAAGGRWTEAFF. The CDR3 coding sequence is TGTGCCAGCAGCTTAGCCGCGGGGGGTCGATGGACTGAAGCTTTCTTT.

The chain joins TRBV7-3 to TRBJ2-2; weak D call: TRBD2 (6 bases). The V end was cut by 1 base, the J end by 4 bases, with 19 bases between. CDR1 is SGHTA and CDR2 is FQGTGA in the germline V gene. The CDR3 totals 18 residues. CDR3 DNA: TGTGCCAGCAGCTTAAAATCGGGGCGGGACCGCTTCACCGGGGAGCTGTTTTTT. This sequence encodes CASSLKSGRDRFTGELFF.

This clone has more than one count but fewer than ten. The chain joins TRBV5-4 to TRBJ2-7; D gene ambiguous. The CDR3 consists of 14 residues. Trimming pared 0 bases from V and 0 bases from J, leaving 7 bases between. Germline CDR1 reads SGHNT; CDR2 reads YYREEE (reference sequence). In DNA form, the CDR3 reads TGTGCCAGCAGCTTGGGCGGAGACTCCTACGAGCAGTACTTC. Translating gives CASSLGGDSYEQYF.